The clone carrying this T cell receptor beta chain appeared many times. Antigen specificity is unknown. In making TCR beta libraries, quantitative 5'-RACE with molecular barcodes was used. MiXCR was run by TCRdb on the 5' RACE reads, yielding one entry per CDR3 protein. The sample lists under 400,000 distinct CDR3 sequences; more than 9% were seen once. J lost 5 bases, V lost 5 bases, and 7 bases had no gene match. Germline CDR1 DFQATT, CDR2 SNEGSKA (reference sequence). This CDR3 region has 13 residues. These data originate in a study of CD8 T cells in ankylosing spondylitis. Study-level findings and limits: Reports say disease-linked clones showed up significantly more in matched ankylosing spondylitis synovial fluid. Ankylosing spondylitis blood appeared to be characterized by a TCR beta motif of several highly homologous variants.

The chain couples TRBV20-1 to TRBJ2-7; 9 bases match TRBD1. Sequences were obtained from blood, either unsorted or a sorted T cell fraction (not recorded which). This TCR came from a female donor with ankylosing spondylitis or in good health (not recorded which). CDR3 sequence (DNA): TGCAGTGCTTACAGGGGGCTTAGGGACGAGCAGTACTTC. This translates into CSAYRGLRDEQYF.